Presented here are 9 T cell receptor beta chains from one specimen sequenced in a study of blood T cell repertoires in COVID-19. Clones were read by immunoSEQ multiplex PCR, and TCRdb kept only the in-frame ones, dropping some. This sample yields more than 200,000 clones, of which roughly 80% are seen a single time; approximately 8% belongs to the top ten. The source material was peripheral blood. The receptors originated from a woman of 80 years or more with acute or convalescent COVID-19.

The chain combines TRBV7-9 with TRBJ1-2, with a possible D match to TRBD1 (6 bases). This CDR3 region has 14 residues. The V and J ends lost 3 bases and 8 bases respectively, with 16 bases between them. Germline values: CDR1 SEHNR, CDR2 FQNEAQ (reference sequence). Here the CDR3 DNA reads TGTGCCAGCAGCTTCGGGCAGGGGAGAGACGGCTACACCTTC. This gives the protein CASSFGQGRDGYTF.

The chain combines TRBV27 with TRBJ1-2; D not certain. The CDR3 runs 13 residues. The germline CDR1 and CDR2 sequences are MNHEY and SMNVEV (reference sequence). The V end lost 6 bases, the J end lost 5 bases, and 13 bases lay between the germline ends. As DNA, the CDR3 is TGTGCCAGCAGGGGTGACTATACTTATGGCTACACCTTC. Translation: CASRGDYTYGYTF.

V and J are TRBV5-1 and TRBJ2-5, with TRBD1 matching over 7 bases. Germline assignment: CDR1 SGHRS and CDR2 YFSETQ. This CDR3 region has 14 residues. Trimming at V came to 4 bases and at J to 5 bases, leaving 8 bases not matched to a gene. The CDR3 is CASSGRTGFETQYF. In DNA, the CDR3 is TGCGCCAGCAGCGGACGGACAGGTTTTGAGACCCAGTACTTC.

The count of this clone is one. The rearrangement joins TRBV12-5 to TRBJ2-4; 7 nucleotides align to TRBD1. Germline CDR1 reads LGHNT; CDR2 reads FRNRAP. This CDR3 comprises 16 residues. Unmatched junction bases numbered 9, after V lost 6 bases and J lost 1 base. The CDR3 sequence: CASGHHRGFAKNIQYF. The DNA for the CDR3 is TGTGCTAGTGGCCACCACAGGGGTTTCGCCAAAAACATTCAGTACTTC.

The chain uses TRBV4-2 and TRBJ1-2; D not certain. This CDR3 has 15 amino acids. From germline, CDR1 is LGHNA and CDR2 YNFKEQ. V lost 4 bases to trimming and J lost 0 bases, with 12 bases between them. The CDR3 reads CASSLGTNSNYGYTF. The CDR3 nucleotides are TGTGCCAGCAGCCTCGGAACTAACTCTAACTATGGCTACACCTTC.

The chain combines TRBV6-5 with TRBJ1-3; 7 positions agree with TRBD1. CDR3 length: 13 amino acids. Germline values: CDR1 MNHEY, CDR2 SVGAGI. The J segment lost 7 bases and the V segment lost 6 bases, leaving 6 bases of the junction unmatched. The CDR3 DNA reads TGTGCCAGCAGGACAGGGTTGGCGAACACCATATATTTT. Translated, it gives CASRTGLANTIYF.

This chain uses TRBV6-1 with TRBJ1-2; D might be TRBD1 (5 bases). V gave up 1 base and J gave up 10 bases, with 13 bases separating them. The V gene's germline CDR1 is MNHNS and CDR2 SASEGT. This CDR3 comprises 13 residues. The CDR3 protein is CASSEGGREYYTF. The CDR3 DNA is TGTGCCAGCAGTGAAGGGGGCCGGGAGTACTACACCTTC.

The chain is built from TRBV18 and TRBJ1-1; D perhaps matches TRBD1 (6 bases). Germline CDR1 is KGHSH and CDR2 is LQKENI. The CDR3 totals 16 residues. V gave up 6 bases and J gave up 4 bases, with 21 bases separating them. The CDR3 sequence: CASSPTGRAVATEAFF. The CDR3 bases are TGTGCCAGCTCTCCCACAGGGCGCGCGGTGGCCACTGAAGCTTTCTTT.

V gene TRBV2 combines with J gene TRBJ1-3; D is unclear. The CDR3 length is 13 residues. The ends were cut back, 6 bases at V and 4 bases at J, with 10 bases in the middle. Per germline, CDR1 SNHLY and CDR2 FYNNEI. The CDR3 region has the DNA TGTGCCAGCAGATCAGGAAGAGGAAACACCATATATTTT. Translating it yields CASRSGRGNTIYF.